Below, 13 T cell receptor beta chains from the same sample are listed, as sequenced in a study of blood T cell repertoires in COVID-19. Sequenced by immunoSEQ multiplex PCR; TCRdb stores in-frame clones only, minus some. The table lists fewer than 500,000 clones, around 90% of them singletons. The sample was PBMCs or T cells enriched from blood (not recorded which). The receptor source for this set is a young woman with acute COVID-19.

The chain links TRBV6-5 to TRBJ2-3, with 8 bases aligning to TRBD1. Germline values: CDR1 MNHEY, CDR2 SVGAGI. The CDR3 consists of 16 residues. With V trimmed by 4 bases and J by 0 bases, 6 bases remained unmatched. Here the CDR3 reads CASSFETGVSTDTQYF. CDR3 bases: TGTGCCAGCAGTTTTGAGACAGGGGTTAGCACAGATACGCAGTATTTT.

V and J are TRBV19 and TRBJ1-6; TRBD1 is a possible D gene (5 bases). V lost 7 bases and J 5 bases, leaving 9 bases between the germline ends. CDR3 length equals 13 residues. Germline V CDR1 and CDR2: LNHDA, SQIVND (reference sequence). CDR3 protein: CASTDTNNSPLHF. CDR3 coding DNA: TGTGCCAGTACGGACACCAATAATTCACCCCTCCACTTT.

The DNA for the CDR3 is TGTGCCTGGAGTGTACGGGGACAGGGCTCCAGCGAGCAGTACTTC. Protein: CAWSVRGQGSSEQYF. The chain employs TRBV30 and TRBJ2-7; 9 nucleotides align to TRBD1. The germline CDR1 and CDR2 sequences are GTSNPN and SVGIG (reference sequence). This CDR3 is built from 15 residues. Trimming at V came to 0 bases and at J to 6 bases, leaving 9 bases not matched to a gene.

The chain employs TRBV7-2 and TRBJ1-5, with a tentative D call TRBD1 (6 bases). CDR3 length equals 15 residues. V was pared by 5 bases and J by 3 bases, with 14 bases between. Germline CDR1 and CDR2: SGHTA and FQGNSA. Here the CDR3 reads CASSKGQIYNQPQHF. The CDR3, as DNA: TGTGCCAGCAGCAAAGGACAGATCTACAATCAGCCCCAGCATTTT. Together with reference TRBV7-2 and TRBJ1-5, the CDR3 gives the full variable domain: GAGVSQSPSNKVTEKGKDVELRCDPISGHTALYWYRQSLGQGLEFLIYFQGNSAPDKSGLPSDRFSAERTGGSVSTLTIQRTQQEDSAVYLCASSKGQIYNQPQHFGDGTRLSIL.

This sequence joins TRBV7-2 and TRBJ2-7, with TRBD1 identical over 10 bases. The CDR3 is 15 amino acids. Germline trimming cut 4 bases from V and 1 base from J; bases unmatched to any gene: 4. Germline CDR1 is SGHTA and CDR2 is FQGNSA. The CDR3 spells CASSWGQGTSYEQYF. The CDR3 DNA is TGTGCCAGCAGCTGGGGACAGGGGACATCCTACGAGCAGTACTTC.

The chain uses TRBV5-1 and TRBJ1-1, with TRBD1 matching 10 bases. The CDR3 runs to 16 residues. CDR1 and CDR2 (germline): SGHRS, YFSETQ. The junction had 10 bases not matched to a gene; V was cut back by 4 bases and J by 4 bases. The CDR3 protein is CASSLRQGAGGTEAFF. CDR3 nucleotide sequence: TGCGCCAGCAGCCTCAGACAGGGGGCAGGGGGCACTGAAGCTTTCTTT.

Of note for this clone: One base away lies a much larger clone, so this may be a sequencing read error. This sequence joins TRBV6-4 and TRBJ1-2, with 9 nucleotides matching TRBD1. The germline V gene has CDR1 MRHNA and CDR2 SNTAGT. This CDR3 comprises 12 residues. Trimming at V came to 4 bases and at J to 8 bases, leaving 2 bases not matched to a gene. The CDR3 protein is CASSGTGVGYTF. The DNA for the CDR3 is TGTGCCAGCAGTGGGACAGGGGTCGGCTACACCTTC.

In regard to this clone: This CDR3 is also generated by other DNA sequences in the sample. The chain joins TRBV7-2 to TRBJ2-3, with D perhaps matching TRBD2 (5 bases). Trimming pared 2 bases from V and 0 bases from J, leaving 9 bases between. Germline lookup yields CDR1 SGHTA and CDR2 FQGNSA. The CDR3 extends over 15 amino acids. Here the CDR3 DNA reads TGTGCCAGCAGCTTACGGGATTCTAGCACAGATACGCAGTATTTT. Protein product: CASSLRDSSTDTQYF.

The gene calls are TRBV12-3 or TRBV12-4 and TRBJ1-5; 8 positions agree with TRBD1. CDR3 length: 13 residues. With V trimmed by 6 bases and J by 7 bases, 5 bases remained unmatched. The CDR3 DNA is TGTGCCAGCAGCGACAGGGGAGCCCAGCCCCAGCATTTT. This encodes CASSDRGAQPQHF.

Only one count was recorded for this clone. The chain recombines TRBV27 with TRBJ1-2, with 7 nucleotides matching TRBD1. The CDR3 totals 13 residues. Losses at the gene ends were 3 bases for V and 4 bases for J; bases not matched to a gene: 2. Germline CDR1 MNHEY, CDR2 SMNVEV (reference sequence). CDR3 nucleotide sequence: TGTGCCAGCAGTTTCGGGACAGCCTATGGCTACACCTTC. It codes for CASSFGTAYGYTF.

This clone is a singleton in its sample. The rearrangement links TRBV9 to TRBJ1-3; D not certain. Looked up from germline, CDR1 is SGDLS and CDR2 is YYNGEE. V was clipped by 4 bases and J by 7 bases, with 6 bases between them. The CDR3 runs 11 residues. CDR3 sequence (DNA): TGTGCCAGCAGCTACGGGAACACCATATATTTT. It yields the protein CASSYGNTIYF.

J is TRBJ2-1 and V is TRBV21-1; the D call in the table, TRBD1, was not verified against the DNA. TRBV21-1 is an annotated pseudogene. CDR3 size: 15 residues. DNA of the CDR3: TGTGCCAGCAGCGGGCGACAGGGGGCCTACAATGAGCAGTTCTTC. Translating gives CASSGRQGAYNEQFF.

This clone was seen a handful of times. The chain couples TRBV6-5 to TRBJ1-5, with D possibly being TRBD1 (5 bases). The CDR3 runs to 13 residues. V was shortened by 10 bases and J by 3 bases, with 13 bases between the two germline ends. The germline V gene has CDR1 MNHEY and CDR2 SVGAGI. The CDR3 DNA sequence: TGTGCCATAAAGACAGTCGACAATCAGCCCCAGCATTTT. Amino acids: CAIKTVDNQPQHF.